The rows below give T cell receptor beta chains drawn from one sample of a study of regulatory T cells in long-lasting Graves disease. MiXCR, run by TCRdb on the multiplex PCR reads, gives a single entry per CDR3 protein. This table holds roughly 520,000 distinct CDR3 sequences, about 12% found once. A further study also used this sample, focusing on T cells in Graves' hyperthyroidism and ophthalmopathy.

This sample comprised peripheral blood mononuclear cells (PBMCs), obtained at new diagnosis, from a patient treated with antithyroid drugs. The source of these receptors is a woman aged 25 to 39 with Graves disease. Both conserved end residues are part of each CDR3. A D gene is named only where the DNA matches it firmly. Size is omitted from some rows. Given values are once, few, many or a class for expanded clones.

cdr3_aa: CSARGPVEEQFF; cdr3_nt: TGCAGTGCTAGAGGACCGGTGGAGGAGCAGTTCTTC; v_call: TRBV20-1; clone_size: many; j_call: TRBJ2-1; d_call: .
cdr3_aa: CASSATLTENTGELFF; cdr3_nt: TGTGCCAGCAGTGCCACCTTAACGGAGAACACCGGGGAGCTGTTTTTT; v_call: TRBV2; clone_size: many; j_call: TRBJ2-2; d_call: .
cdr3_aa: CASSDFHGPRGIQYF; cdr3_nt: TGTGCCAGCAGTGATTTCCACGGCCCCCGGGGCATTCAGTACTTC; v_call: TRBV2; clone_size: many; j_call: TRBJ2-4; d_call: .
cdr3_aa: CATSRDGPNSEQYF; cdr3_nt: TGTGCCACCAGCAGAGATGGGCCCAATTCCGAGCAGTACTTC; v_call: TRBV15; clone_size: few; j_call: TRBJ2-7; d_call: .
cdr3_aa: CASSYNGGKNQPQHF; cdr3_nt: TGTGCCAGCAGTTATAACGGAGGGAAGAATCAGCCCCAGCATTTT; v_call: TRBV6-5; clone_size: .; j_call: TRBJ1-5; d_call: .
cdr3_aa: CASTTNTGELFF; cdr3_nt: TGTGCCAGCACTACGAACACCGGGGAGCTGTTTTTT; v_call: TRBV27; clone_size: many; j_call: TRBJ2-2; d_call: .
cdr3_aa: CASSIDLDGGTEAFF; cdr3_nt: TGTGCCAGTAGTATAGATCTAGACGGAGGCACTGAAGCTTTCTTT; v_call: TRBV19; clone_size: many; j_call: TRBJ1-1; d_call: .
cdr3_aa: CASRGQTGEQYF; cdr3_nt: TGTGCCAGCAGGGGCCAGACAGGGGAGCAGTACTTC; v_call: TRBV25-1; clone_size: .; j_call: TRBJ2-7; d_call: TRBD1
cdr3_aa: CASSHYLPYGGVFF; cdr3_nt: TGTGCCAGCAGTCATTACCTGCCCTATGGGGGGGTGTTTTTT; v_call: TRBV12-3/TRBV12-4; clone_size: .; j_call: TRBJ1-4; d_call: .
cdr3_aa: CASSHRGLAGGGETQYF; cdr3_nt: TGTGCCAGCAGCCACAGGGGTCTAGCGGGAGGTGGGGAGACCCAGTACTTC; v_call: TRBV11-2; clone_size: .; j_call: TRBJ2-5; d_call: TRBD2
cdr3_aa: CASSFKAAGNTIYF; cdr3_nt: TGTGCCAGCAGTTTTAAGGCAGCTGGAAACACCATATATTTT; v_call: TRBV12-3/TRBV12-4; clone_size: many; j_call: TRBJ1-3; d_call: .
cdr3_aa: CASSLRRTVLGDTDTQYF; cdr3_nt: TGTGCCAGCAGTCTACGGCGGACAGTCCTAGGGGACACAGATACGCAGTATTTT; v_call: TRBV27; clone_size: .; j_call: TRBJ2-3; d_call: .
cdr3_aa: CASSLAQGGNEQFF; cdr3_nt: TGTGCCAGCAGCTTAGCACAGGGAGGGAATGAGCAGTTCTTC; v_call: TRBV11-2; clone_size: many; j_call: TRBJ2-1; d_call: .
cdr3_aa: CSALDRRHQNIQYF; cdr3_nt: TGCAGTGCTCTGGACAGGCGACACCAAAACATTCAGTACTTC; v_call: TRBV20-1; clone_size: .; j_call: TRBJ2-4; d_call: TRBD1
cdr3_aa: CASKLYIGGYTF; cdr3_nt: TGTGCCAGCAAACTCTACATCGGAGGCTACACCTTC; v_call: TRBV28; clone_size: .; j_call: TRBJ1-2; d_call: .
cdr3_aa: CASSIGWTAAEKLFF; cdr3_nt: TGTGCCAGTAGTATCGGGTGGACAGCGGCTGAAAAACTGTTTTTT; v_call: TRBV19; clone_size: .; j_call: TRBJ1-4; d_call: .
cdr3_aa: CASSWATGRTSTDTQYF; cdr3_nt: TGTGCCAGCAGCTGGGCCACGGGGCGTACTAGCACAGATACGCAGTATTTT; v_call: TRBV7-9; clone_size: many; j_call: TRBJ2-3; d_call: .
cdr3_aa: CASSLGGTPGQGALNYGYTF; cdr3_nt: TGTGCCAGCAGTTTAGGTGGGACACCGGGACAGGGGGCCCTCAACTATGGCTACACCTTC; v_call: TRBV12-3/TRBV12-4; clone_size: .; j_call: TRBJ1-2; d_call: TRBD1
cdr3_aa: CASSRHRERSEAFF; cdr3_nt: TGTGCCAGCAGCCGTCATAGGGAAAGGAGTGAAGCTTTCTTT; v_call: TRBV6-1; clone_size: many; j_call: TRBJ1-1; d_call: .
cdr3_aa: CASSVWTSGTDTQYF; cdr3_nt: TGTGCCAGCAGCGTTTGGACTAGCGGCACAGATACGCAGTATTTT; v_call: TRBV9; clone_size: .; j_call: TRBJ2-3; d_call: TRBD2
cdr3_aa: CASSLGWVNTEAFF; cdr3_nt: TGTGCCAGCAGTTTGGGATGGGTTAACACTGAAGCTTTCTTT; v_call: TRBV28; clone_size: many; j_call: TRBJ1-1; d_call: .
cdr3_aa: CASVGQSNQPQHF; cdr3_nt: TGTGCCAGTGTGGGACAGAGCAATCAGCCCCAGCATTTT; v_call: TRBV7-2; clone_size: few; j_call: TRBJ1-5; d_call: TRBD1
cdr3_aa: CSARDADRGKDGYTF; cdr3_nt: TGCAGTGCTAGAGATGCAGACAGGGGGAAAGATGGCTACACCTTC; v_call: TRBV20-1; clone_size: .; j_call: TRBJ1-2; d_call: TRBD1
cdr3_aa: CASSLGLSNSGNTIYF; cdr3_nt: TGTGCCAGCAGCTTAGGGCTGTCCAACTCTGGAAACACCATATATTTT; v_call: TRBV7-9; clone_size: .; j_call: TRBJ1-3; d_call: .
cdr3_aa: CATRDSGATGELFF; cdr3_nt: TGTGCCACAAGGGACAGCGGCGCCACCGGGGAGCTGTTTTTT; v_call: TRBV10-3; clone_size: many; j_call: TRBJ2-2; d_call: TRBD1
cdr3_aa: CATRPTGANEQFF; cdr3_nt: TGTGCCACCCGACCGACAGGGGCCAATGAGCAGTTCTTC; v_call: TRBV24-1; clone_size: many; j_call: TRBJ2-1; d_call: TRBD1
cdr3_aa: CASSQDKWAGINEQFF; cdr3_nt: TGTGCCAGCAGCCAAGACAAGTGGGCGGGGATAAATGAGCAGTTCTTC; v_call: TRBV14; clone_size: many; j_call: TRBJ2-1; d_call: .
cdr3_aa: CASKEGPHEQYF; cdr3_nt: TGCGCCAGCAAGGAAGGGCCACACGAGCAGTACTTC; v_call: TRBV10-2; clone_size: .; j_call: TRBJ2-7; d_call: .
cdr3_aa: CATSPTSGYNEQFF; cdr3_nt: TGTGCCACCAGTCCGACTAGCGGATACAATGAGCAGTTCTTC; v_call: TRBV24-1; clone_size: many; j_call: TRBJ2-1; d_call: TRBD2
cdr3_aa: CASSLGRRLDTQYF; cdr3_nt: TGTGCCAGCAGTCTAGGACGGCGGCTTGATACGCAGTATTTT; v_call: TRBV2; clone_size: few; j_call: TRBJ2-3; d_call: .
cdr3_aa: CASSEGGLAGVSYEQYF; cdr3_nt: TGTGCCAGCAGTGAAGGGGGACTAGCGGGAGTCTCCTACGAGCAGTACTTC; v_call: TRBV6-2/TRBV6-3; clone_size: many; j_call: TRBJ2-7; d_call: TRBD2
cdr3_aa: CATSPGTTLNYGYTF; cdr3_nt: TGTGCCACCAGTCCCGGGACGACCCTTAACTATGGCTACACCTTC; v_call: TRBV15; clone_size: many; j_call: TRBJ1-2; d_call: .
cdr3_aa: CATSDWDTEETQYF; cdr3_nt: TGTGCCACCAGTGATTGGGACACGGAGGAGACCCAGTACTTC; v_call: TRBV24-1; clone_size: many; j_call: TRBJ2-5; d_call: .
cdr3_aa: CASTNDRDYGYTF; cdr3_nt: TGTGCCAGCACCAACGACAGGGATTATGGCTACACCTTC; v_call: TRBV6-1; clone_size: .; j_call: TRBJ1-2; d_call: TRBD1
cdr3_aa: CASSPIDTRTRNYEQYF; cdr3_nt: TGTGCCAGCTCACCAATCGACACCAGAACCCGTAACTACGAGCAGTACTTC; v_call: TRBV18; clone_size: .; j_call: TRBJ2-7; d_call: .
cdr3_aa: CASSPGTPSYEQYF; cdr3_nt: TGCGCCAGCAGCCCAGGGACTCCCTCATACGAGCAGTACTTC; v_call: TRBV5-1; clone_size: .; j_call: TRBJ2-7; d_call: .
cdr3_aa: CASSDLGAGDEQYF; cdr3_nt: TGTGCCAGCAGCGATCTGGGTGCAGGTGATGAGCAGTACTTC; v_call: TRBV7-9; clone_size: few; j_call: TRBJ2-7; d_call: .
cdr3_aa: CASSLRPGENEQFF; cdr3_nt: TGTGCCAGCAGTTTAAGGCCCGGGGAGAATGAGCAGTTCTTC; v_call: TRBV12-3/TRBV12-4; clone_size: many; j_call: TRBJ2-1; d_call: .
cdr3_aa: CASATGTTGNTIYF; cdr3_nt: TGTGCCAGCGCGACCGGGACCACCGGAAACACCATATATTTT; v_call: TRBV19; clone_size: few; j_call: TRBJ1-3; d_call: .
cdr3_aa: CASSLLGPGTEAFF; cdr3_nt: TGCGCCAGCAGCTTGTTGGGACCGGGCACTGAAGCTTTCTTT; v_call: TRBV5-1; clone_size: few; j_call: TRBJ1-1; d_call: .
cdr3_aa: CASSPRLAGDTDTQYF; cdr3_nt: TGTGCCAGCAGTCCAAGACTAGCGGGAGATACAGATACGCAGTATTTT; v_call: TRBV11-2; clone_size: many; j_call: TRBJ2-3; d_call: TRBD2
cdr3_aa: CAWSRLAGDNEQFF; cdr3_nt: TGTGCCTGGAGTCGACTAGCGGGAGACAATGAGCAGTTCTTC; v_call: TRBV30; clone_size: many; j_call: TRBJ2-1; d_call: TRBD2
cdr3_aa: CASIPGLALDNEQFF; cdr3_nt: TGTGCCAGCATCCCGGGACTAGCTCTTGACAATGAGCAGTTCTTC; v_call: TRBV7-2; clone_size: many; j_call: TRBJ2-1; d_call: TRBD2
cdr3_aa: CASSLALLTPWGETQYF; cdr3_nt: TGTGCCAGCAGCTTAGCCCTATTGACGCCCTGGGGAGAGACCCAGTACTTC; v_call: TRBV7-2; clone_size: .; j_call: TRBJ2-5; d_call: .